This T cell receptor (beta chain) was identified during a study of T-cell reconstitution after alpha-beta-depleted transplantation in children. Study outcomes and limitations: Newly produced T cells mostly accounted for T-cell counts and diversity one year post-transplant.

A TCRbeta library incorporating unique molecular identifiers was prepared. TCRdb analysed the PCR reads with MiXCR anew, one entry per CDR3 protein. The sample contains 55,000 to 65,000 distinct CDR3 sequences, 44% of which appear only once. Note on this clonotype: The antigen remains undetermined.

CDR3 size: 15 residues. J lost 5 bases, V lost 6 bases, and 11 bases had no gene match. This clonotype was sampled from a male patient between 10 and 17 years old who had a stem cell transplant for acute lymphoblastic leukemia, so the T cells may come from the graft donor. Sequencing used PBMCs, mostly from graft donor cells, obtained 360 days after TCRalphabeta/CD19-depleted stem cell transplant. The chain links TRBV12-3 or TRBV12-4 to TRBJ2-7, with 9 bases aligning to TRBD1. The CDR3 bases are TGTGCCAGCAGATCGTCCGGGACAGGGTACGACGAGCAGTACTTC. Translated, it gives CASRSSGTGYDEQYF.